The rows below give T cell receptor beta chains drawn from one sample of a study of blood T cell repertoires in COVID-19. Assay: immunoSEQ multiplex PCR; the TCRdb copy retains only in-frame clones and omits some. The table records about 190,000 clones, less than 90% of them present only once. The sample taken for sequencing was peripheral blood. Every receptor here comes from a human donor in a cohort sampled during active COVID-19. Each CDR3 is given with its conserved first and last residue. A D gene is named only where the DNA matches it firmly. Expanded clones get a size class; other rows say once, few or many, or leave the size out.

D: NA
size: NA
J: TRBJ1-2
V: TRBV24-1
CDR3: CATSEQGGHYGYTF
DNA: TGTGCCACCAGTGAACAAGGGGGACACTATGGCTACACCTTC

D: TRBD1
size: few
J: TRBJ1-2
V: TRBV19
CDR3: CASSMQGAYGYTF
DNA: TGTGCCAGTAGTATGCAGGGGGCCTATGGCTACACCTTC

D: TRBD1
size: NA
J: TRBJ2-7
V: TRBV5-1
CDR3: CASSYTGGRSYEQYF
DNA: TGCGCCAGCAGCTATACAGGGGGCAGATCCTACGAGCAGTACTTC

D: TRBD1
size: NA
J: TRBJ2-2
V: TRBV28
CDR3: CASCKGGPTGELFF
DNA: TGTGCCAGCTGTAAAGGGGGCCCCACCGGGGAGCTGTTTTTT

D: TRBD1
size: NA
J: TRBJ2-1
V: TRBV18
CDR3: CASSADRNNEQFF
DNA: TGTGCCAGCTCAGCGGACAGGAACAATGAGCAGTTCTTC

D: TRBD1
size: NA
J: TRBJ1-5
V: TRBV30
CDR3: CAWGQGNQPQHF
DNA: TGTGCCTGGGGACAGGGAAATCAGCCCCAGCATTTT

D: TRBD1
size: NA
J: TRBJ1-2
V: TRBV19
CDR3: CASDAGTGVGANYGYTF
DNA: TGTGCCAGTGACGCTGGGACAGGGGTCGGGGCTAACTATGGCTACACCTTC

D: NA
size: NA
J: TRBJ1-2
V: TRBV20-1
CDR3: CSAGHDYGYTF
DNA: TGCAGTGCAGGACACGACTATGGCTACACCTTC

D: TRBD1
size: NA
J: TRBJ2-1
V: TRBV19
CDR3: CASTMGTGVHEQFF
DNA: TGTGCCAGTACCATGGGTACAGGGGTGCATGAGCAGTTCTTC

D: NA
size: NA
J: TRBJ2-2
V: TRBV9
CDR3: CASSVARGNTGELFF
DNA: TGTGCCAGCAGCGTGGCGCGAGGGAACACCGGGGAGCTGTTTTTT

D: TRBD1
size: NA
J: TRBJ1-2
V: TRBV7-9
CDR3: CASSPGQGPLGGYTF
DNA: TGTGCCAGCAGCCCGGGACAGGGGCCTTTAGGGGGCTACACCTTC

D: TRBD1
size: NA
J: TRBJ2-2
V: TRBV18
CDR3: CASSPLDRGPQRVGELFF
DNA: TGTGCCAGCTCACCGTTGGACAGGGGGCCCCAGCGGGTCGGGGAGCTGTTTTTT

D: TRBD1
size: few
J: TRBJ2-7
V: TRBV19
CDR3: CASSSTGYEQYF
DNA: TGTGCCAGTAGTTCGACAGGGTACGAGCAGTACTTC

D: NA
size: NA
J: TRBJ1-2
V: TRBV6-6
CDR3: CASSYAGVDGYTF
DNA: TGTGCCAGCAGTTACGCAGGGGTAGATGGCTACACCTTC

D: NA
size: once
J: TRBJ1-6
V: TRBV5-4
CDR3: CASSHTRQNNSPLHF
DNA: TGTGCCAGCAGCCACACGAGACAGAATAATTCACCCCTCCACTTT

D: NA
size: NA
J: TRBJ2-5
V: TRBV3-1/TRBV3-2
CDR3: CASSLRTVQETQYF
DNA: TGTGCCAGCAGCCTTCGGACAGTACAAGAGACCCAGTACTTC

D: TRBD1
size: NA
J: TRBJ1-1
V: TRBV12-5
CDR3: CASGLNAQGARMNTEAFF
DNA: TGTGCTAGTGGTTTGAACGCACAGGGGGCGAGAATGAACACTGAAGCTTTCTTT

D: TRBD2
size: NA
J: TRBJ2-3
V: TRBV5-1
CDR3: CASSWQAGNVADTQYF
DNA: TGCGCCAGCAGCTGGCAAGCGGGAAATGTCGCAGATACGCAGTATTTT

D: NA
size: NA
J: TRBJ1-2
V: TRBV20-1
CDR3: CSASLAGHGYTF
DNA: TGCAGTGCTAGTTTAGCGGGCCATGGCTACACCTTC

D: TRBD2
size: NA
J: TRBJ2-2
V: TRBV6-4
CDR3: CASGTGLAVNTGELFF
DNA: TGTGCCAGCGGAACGGGACTAGCGGTCAACACCGGGGAGCTGTTTTTT

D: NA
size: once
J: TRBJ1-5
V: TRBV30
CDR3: CAWNRAGQPQHF
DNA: TGTGCCTGGAACAGGGCCGGTCAGCCCCAGCATTTT

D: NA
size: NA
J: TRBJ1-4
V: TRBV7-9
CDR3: CASSVGVANEKLFF
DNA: TGTGCCAGCAGTGTGGGCGTAGCTAATGAAAAACTGTTTTTT

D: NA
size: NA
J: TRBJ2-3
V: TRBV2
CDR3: CASSAGGTAPTDTQYF
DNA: TGTGCCAGCAGTGCGGGAGGGACAGCCCCCACAGATACGCAGTATTTT

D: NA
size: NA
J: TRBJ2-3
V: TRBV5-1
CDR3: CASSLDGFRTDTQYF
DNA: TGCGCCAGCAGCTTGGACGGGTTCCGCACAGATACGCAGTATTTT

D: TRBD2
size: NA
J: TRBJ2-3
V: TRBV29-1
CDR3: CSVDRLAGETDTQYF
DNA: TGCAGCGTTGATCGACTAGCGGGAGAGACAGATACGCAGTATTTT

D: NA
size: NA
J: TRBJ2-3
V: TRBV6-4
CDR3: CASSDRRTDTQYF
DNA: TGTGCCAGCAGTGACCGTAGAACAGATACGCAGTATTTT

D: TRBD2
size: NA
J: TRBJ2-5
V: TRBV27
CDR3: CASSSEREGTETQYF
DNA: TGTGCCAGCAGTTCAGAGCGGGAGGGGACAGAGACCCAGTACTTC

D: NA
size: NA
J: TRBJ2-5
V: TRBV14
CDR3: CASSQFIGVRIVDQYF
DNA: TGTGCCAGCAGCCAATTTATAGGTGTCAGGATAGTGGACCAGTACTTC

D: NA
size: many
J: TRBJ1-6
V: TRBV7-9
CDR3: CASSLRGSYNSPLHF
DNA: TGTGCCAGCAGCTTACGGGGTTCCTATAATTCACCCCTCCACTTT

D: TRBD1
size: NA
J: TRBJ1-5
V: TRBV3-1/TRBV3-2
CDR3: CASSQGTGTGRQPQHF
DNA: TGTGCCAGCAGCCAAGGCACCGGGACAGGGAGACAGCCCCAGCATTTT

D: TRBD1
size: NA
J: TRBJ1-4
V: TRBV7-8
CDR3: CASSFQGGRGEKLFF
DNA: TGTGCCAGCAGCTTTCAGGGGGGCCGGGGTGAAAAACTGTTTTTT

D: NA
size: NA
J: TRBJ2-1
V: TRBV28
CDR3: CASSRTNYNEQFF
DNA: TGTGCCAGCAGCCGGACTAATTACAATGAGCAGTTCTTC

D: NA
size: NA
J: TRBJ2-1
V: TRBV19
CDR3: CASNKRTSYNEQFF
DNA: TGTGCCAGTAACAAGCGGACCTCCTACAATGAGCAGTTCTTC

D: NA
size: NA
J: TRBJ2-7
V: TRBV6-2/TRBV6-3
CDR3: CASSYSRASIYEQYF
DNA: TGTGCCAGCAGTTACTCGAGGGCTTCAATCTACGAGCAGTACTTC

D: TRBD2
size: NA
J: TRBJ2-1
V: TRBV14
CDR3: CASSLKSSGVYNEQFF
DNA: TGTGCCAGCAGCCTCAAATCTAGCGGGGTCTACAATGAGCAGTTCTTC

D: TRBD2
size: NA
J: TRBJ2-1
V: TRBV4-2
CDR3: CASSQEGTSGYNEQFF
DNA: TGTGCCAGCAGCCAAGAAGGGACTAGCGGCTACAATGAGCAGTTCTTC

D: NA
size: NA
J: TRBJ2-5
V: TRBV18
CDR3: CASSLDFGETQYF
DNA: TGTGCCAGCTCACTAGACTTTGGGGAGACCCAGTACTTC

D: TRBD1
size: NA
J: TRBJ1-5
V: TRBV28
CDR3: CASSLEGGTVGNQPQHF
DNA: TGTGCCAGCAGCCTGGAGGGTGGGACAGTAGGCAATCAGCCCCAGCATTTT